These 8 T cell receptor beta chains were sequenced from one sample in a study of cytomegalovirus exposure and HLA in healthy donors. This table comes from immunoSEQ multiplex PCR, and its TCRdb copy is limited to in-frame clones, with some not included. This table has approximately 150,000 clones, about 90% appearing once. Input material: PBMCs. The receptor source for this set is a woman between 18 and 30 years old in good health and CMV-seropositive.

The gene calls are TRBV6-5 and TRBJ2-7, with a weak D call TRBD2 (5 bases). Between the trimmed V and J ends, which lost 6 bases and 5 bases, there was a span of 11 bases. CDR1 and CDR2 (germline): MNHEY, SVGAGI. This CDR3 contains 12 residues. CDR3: CASRRTPDEQYF. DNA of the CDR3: TGTGCCAGCAGGAGGACTCCAGACGAGCAGTACTTC.

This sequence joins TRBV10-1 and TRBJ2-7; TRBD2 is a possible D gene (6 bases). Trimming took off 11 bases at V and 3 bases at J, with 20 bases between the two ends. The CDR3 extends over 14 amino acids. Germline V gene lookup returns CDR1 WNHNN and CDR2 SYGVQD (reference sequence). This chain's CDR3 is CAARGQTRNYEQYF. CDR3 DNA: TGCGCCGCCCGGGGCCAGACTAGAAACTACGAGCAGTACTTC.

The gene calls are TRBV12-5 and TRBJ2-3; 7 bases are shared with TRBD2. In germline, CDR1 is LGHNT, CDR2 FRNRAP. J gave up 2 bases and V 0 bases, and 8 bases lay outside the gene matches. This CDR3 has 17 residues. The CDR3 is CASGLVRGGGVTDTQYF. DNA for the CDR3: TGTGCTAGTGGTTTGGTACGGGGCGGGGGAGTCACAGATACGCAGTATTTT. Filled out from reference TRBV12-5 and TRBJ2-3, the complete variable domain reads DARVTQTPRHKVTEMGQEVTMRCQPILGHNTVFWYRQTMMQGLELLAYFRNRAPLDDSGMPKDRFSAEMPDATLATLKIQPSEPRDSAVYFCASGLVRGGGVTDTQYFGPGTRLTVL.

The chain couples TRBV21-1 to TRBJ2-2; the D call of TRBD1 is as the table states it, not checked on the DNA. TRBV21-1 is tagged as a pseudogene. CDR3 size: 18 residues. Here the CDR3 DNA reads TGTGCCAGCAGCAAAGGGAGAAGGGGGCGGTTTGGGTACGGGGAGCTGTTTTTT. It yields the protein CASSKGRRGRFGYGELFF.

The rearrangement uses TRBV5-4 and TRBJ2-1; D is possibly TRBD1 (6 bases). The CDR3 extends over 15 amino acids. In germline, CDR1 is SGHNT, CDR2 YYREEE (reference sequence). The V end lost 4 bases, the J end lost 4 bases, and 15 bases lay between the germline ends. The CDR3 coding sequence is TGTGCCAGCAGCCTCCCGAAAGGGGGATACAATGAGCAGTTCTTC. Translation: CASSLPKGGYNEQFF. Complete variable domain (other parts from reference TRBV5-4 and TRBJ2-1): ETGVTQSPTHLIKTRGQQVTLRCSSQSGHNTVSWYQQALGQGPQFIFQYYREEENGRGNFPPRFSGLQFPNYSSELNVNALELDDSALYLCASSLPKGGYNEQFFGPGTRLTVL.

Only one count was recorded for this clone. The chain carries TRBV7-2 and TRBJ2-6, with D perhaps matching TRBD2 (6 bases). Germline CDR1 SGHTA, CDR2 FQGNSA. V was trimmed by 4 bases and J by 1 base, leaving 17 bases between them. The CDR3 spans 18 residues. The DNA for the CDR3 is TGTGCCAGCAGCTCGTTCCCTGGCGGGGAATCTGGGGCCAACGTCCTGACTTTC. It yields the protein CASSSFPGGESGANVLTF.

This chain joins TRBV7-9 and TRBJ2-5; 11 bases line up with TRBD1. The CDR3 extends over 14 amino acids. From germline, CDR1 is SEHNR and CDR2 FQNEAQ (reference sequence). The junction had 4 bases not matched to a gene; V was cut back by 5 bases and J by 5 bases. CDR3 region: CASSRRTGGETQYF. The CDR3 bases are TGTGCCAGCAGCCGTCGGACAGGGGGCGAGACCCAGTACTTC.

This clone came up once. The CDR3 DNA follows: TGTGCCAGCAGCCCTTGGGGCAGGGGCGCGAACACCGGGGAGCTGTTTTTT. It encodes CASSPWGRGANTGELFF. The genes are TRBV5-8 and TRBJ2-2, with D tentatively TRBD1 (6 bases). The CDR3 sequence is 17 residues long. The V gene's germline CDR1 is SGHTS and CDR2 YDEGEE. V was clipped by 4 bases and J by 0 bases, with 16 bases between them.